This T cell receptor (beta chain) is from a study of identical twins. At least ten counts were recorded for this clonotype. TCRdb re-derived calls from the 5' RACE reads in MiXCR, one entry per CDR3 protein. The table has some 330,000 distinct CDR3 sequences, about 9% seen once; the top ten hold over 7%. The CDR3 has 14 amino acids. Germline-derived CDR1 and CDR2 are SQVTM and ANQGSEA. The V segment lost 4 bases and the J segment 7 bases; nucleotides outside the gene matches: 8. The donors were all healthy and Caucasian. The chain is built from TRBV29-1 and TRBJ2-2; 8 nucleotides match TRBD2. The receptor was isolated from a woman aged 50 to 65 in good health. Sequenced material: naive T cells sorted from blood. CDR3 loop: CSVGGSGSVGELFF. The CDR3 DNA sequence: TGCAGCGTTGGGGGGAGCGGGAGTGTCGGGGAGCTGTTTTTT.